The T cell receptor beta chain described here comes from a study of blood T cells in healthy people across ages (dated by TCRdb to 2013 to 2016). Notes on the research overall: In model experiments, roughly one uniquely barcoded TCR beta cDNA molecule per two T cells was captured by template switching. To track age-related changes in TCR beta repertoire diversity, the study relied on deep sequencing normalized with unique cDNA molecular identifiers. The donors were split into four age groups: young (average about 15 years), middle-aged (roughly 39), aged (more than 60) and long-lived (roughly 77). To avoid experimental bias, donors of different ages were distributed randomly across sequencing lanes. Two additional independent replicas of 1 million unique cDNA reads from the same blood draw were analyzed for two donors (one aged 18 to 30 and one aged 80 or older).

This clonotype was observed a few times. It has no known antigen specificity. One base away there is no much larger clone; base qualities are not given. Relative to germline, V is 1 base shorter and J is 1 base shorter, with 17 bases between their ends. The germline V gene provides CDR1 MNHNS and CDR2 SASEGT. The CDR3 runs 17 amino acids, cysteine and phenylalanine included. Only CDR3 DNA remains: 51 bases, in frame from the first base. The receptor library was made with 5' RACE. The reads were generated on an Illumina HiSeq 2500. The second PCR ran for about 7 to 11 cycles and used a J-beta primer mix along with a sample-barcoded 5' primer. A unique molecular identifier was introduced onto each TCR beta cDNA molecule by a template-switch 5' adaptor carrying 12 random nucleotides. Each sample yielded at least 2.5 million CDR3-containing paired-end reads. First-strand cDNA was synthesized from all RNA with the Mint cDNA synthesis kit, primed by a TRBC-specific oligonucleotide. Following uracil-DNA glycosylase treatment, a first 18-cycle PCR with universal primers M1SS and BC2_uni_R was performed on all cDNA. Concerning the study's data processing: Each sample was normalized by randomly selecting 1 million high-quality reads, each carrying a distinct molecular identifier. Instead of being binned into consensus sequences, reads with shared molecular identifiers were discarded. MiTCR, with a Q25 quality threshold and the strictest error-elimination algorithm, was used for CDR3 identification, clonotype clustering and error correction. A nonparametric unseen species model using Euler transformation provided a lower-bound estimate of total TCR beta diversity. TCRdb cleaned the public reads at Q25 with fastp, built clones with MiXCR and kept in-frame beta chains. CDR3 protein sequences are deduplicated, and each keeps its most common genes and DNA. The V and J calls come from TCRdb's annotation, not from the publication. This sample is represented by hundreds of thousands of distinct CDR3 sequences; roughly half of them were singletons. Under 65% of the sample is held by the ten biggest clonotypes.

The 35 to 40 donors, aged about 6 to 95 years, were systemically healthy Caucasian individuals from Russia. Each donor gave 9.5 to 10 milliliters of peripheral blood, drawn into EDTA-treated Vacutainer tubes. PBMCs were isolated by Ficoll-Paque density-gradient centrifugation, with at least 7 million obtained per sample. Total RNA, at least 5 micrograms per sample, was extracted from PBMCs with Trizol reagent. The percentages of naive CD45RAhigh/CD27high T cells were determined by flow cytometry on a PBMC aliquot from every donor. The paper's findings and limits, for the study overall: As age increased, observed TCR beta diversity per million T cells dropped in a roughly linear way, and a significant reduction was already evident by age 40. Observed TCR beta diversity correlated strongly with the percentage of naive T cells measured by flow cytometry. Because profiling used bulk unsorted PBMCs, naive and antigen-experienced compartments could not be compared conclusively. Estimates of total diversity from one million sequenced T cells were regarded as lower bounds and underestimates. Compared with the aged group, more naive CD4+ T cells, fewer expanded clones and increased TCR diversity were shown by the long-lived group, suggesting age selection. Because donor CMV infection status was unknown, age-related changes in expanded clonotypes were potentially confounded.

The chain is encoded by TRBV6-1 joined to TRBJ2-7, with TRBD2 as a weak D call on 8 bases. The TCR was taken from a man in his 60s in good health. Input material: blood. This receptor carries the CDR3 CASSEDGRGRGSYEQYF. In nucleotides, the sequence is TGTGCCAGCAGTGAAGACGGGAGGGGGCGAGGGTCCTACGAGCAGTACTTC.